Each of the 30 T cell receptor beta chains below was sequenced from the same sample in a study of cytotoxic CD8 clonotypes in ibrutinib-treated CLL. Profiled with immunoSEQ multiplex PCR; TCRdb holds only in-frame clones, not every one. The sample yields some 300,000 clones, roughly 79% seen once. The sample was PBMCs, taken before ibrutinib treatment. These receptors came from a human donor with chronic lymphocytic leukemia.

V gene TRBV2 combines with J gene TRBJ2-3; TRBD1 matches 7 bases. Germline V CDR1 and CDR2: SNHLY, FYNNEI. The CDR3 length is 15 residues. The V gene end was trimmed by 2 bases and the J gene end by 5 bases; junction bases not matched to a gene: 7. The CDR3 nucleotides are TGTGCCAGCAGTGAACAGACCCACAGGGGAGATACGCAGTATTTT. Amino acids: CASSEQTHRGDTQYF.

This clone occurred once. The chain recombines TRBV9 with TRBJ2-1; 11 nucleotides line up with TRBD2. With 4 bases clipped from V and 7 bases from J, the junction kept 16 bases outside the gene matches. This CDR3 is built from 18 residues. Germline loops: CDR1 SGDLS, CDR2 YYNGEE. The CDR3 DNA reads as TGTGCCAGCAGCAGAGGGGCTAGCGGGGGGAACTCTAGAAATGAGCAGTTCTTC. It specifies CASSRGASGGNSRNEQFF.

CDR3 bases: TGTGCCAGCCAAGGGGGGAGCTATGGCTACACCTTC. Protein sequence: CASQGGSYGYTF. The gene calls are TRBV27 and TRBJ1-2, with D maybe TRBD1 (6 bases). Germline V gene lookup returns CDR1 MNHEY and CDR2 SMNVEV (reference sequence). The CDR3 is 12 residues long. V was trimmed by 8 bases and J by 4 bases, leaving 11 bases between them.

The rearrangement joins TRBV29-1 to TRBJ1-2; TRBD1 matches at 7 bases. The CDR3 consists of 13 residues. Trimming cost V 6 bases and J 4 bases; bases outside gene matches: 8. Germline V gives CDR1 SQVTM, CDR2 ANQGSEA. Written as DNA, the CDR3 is TGCAGCGTGGGACAGAGGTCTACCTATGGCTACACCTTC. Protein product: CSVGQRSTYGYTF.

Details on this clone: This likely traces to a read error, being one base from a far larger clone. The CDR3, as DNA: TGCGCCAGCAGCTTGATGAGCGCAGCTTTCTTT. This gives the protein CASSLMSAAFF. The V gene is TRBV5-1, the J gene TRBJ1-1; D remains unclear. CDR3 length: 11 amino acids. V dropped 1 base and J dropped 10 bases, with 8 bases sitting between them. CDR1 SGHRS and CDR2 YFSETQ come from the germline V gene.

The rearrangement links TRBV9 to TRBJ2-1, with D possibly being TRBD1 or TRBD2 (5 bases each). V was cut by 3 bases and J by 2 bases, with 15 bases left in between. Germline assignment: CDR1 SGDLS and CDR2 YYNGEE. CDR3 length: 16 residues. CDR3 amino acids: CASSAGGALTYNEQFF. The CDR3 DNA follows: TGTGCCAGCAGCGCTGGGGGAGCGCTGACCTACAATGAGCAGTTCTTC.

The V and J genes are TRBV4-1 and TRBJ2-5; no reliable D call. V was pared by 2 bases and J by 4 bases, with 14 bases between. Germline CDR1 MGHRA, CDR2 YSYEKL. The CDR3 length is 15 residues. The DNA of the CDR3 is TGCGCCAGCAGCCAACAAAGTACCCCGGGAGAGACCCAGTACTTC. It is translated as CASSQQSTPGETQYF.

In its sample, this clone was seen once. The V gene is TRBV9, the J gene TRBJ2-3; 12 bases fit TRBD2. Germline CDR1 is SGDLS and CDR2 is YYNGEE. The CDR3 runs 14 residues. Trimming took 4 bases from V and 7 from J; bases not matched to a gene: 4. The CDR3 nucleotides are TGTGCCAGCAGCTCCCGGACTAGCGGGAATACGCAGTATTTT. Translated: CASSSRTSGNTQYF.

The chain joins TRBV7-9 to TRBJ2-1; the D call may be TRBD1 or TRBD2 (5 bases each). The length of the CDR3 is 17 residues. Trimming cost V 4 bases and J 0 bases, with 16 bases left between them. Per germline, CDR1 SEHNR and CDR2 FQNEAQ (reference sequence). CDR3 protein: CASSSGRGETSYNEQFF. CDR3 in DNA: TGTGCCAGCAGCTCGGGTAGGGGAGAAACCTCCTACAATGAGCAGTTCTTC.

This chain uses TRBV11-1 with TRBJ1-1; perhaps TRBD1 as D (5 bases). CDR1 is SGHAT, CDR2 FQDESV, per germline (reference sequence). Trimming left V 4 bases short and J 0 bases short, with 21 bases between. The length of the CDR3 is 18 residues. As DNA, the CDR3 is TGTGCCAGCAGCTCTGTACATAGGGACGGGGGTATGAACACTGAAGCTTTCTTT. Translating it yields CASSSVHRDGGMNTEAFF.

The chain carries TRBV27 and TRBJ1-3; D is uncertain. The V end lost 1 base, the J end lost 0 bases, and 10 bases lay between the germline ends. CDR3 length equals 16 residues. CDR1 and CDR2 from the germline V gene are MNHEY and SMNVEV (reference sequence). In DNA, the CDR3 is TGTGCCAGCAGTTTATTTTCACTAACCTCTGGAAACACCATATATTTT. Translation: CASSLFSLTSGNTIYF.

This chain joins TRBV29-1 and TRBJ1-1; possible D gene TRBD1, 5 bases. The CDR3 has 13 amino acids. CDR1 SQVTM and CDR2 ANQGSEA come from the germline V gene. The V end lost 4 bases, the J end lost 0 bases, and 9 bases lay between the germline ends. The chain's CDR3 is CSVGRGVNTEAFF. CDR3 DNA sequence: TGCAGCGTTGGAAGGGGAGTGAACACTGAAGCTTTCTTT.

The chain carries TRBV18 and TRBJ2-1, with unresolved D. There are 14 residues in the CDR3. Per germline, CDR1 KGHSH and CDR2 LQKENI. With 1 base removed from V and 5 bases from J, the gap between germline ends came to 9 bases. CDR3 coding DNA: TGTGCCAGCTCACCACGGGCGAGTAACAATGAGCAGTTCTTC. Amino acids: CASSPRASNNEQFF.

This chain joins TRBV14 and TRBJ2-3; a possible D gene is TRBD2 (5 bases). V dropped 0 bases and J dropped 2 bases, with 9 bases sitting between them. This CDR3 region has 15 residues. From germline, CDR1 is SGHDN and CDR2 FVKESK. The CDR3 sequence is CASSQDSGNTDTQYF. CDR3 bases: TGTGCCAGCAGCCAAGATTCGGGAAACACAGATACGCAGTATTTT.

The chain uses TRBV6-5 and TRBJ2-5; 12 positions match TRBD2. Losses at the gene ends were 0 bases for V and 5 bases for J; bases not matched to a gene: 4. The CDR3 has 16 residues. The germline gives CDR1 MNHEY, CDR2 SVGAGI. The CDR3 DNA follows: TGTGCCAGCAGTTACTCGACTAGCGGGAGTTGGGAGACCCAGTACTTC. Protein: CASSYSTSGSWETQYF.

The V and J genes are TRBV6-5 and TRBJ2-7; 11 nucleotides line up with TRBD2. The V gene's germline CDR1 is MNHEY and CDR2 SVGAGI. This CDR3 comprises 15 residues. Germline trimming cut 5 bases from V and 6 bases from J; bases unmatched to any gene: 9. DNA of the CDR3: TGTGCCAGCAGTACCCTAGCGGGAGGAGGGGTCGAGCAGTACTTC. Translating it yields CASSTLAGGGVEQYF.

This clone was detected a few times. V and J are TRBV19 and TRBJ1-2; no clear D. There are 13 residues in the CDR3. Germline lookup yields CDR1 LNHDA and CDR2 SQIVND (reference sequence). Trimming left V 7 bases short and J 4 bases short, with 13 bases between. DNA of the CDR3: TGTGCCAGTAAAGGGCTCTCTCCCTATGGCTACACCTTC. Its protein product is CASKGLSPYGYTF.

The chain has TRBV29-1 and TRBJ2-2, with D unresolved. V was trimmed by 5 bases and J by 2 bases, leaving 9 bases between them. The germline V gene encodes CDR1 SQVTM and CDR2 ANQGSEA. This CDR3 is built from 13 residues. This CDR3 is CSVMAVNTGELFF. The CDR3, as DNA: TGCAGCGTTATGGCAGTAAACACCGGGGAGCTGTTTTTT.

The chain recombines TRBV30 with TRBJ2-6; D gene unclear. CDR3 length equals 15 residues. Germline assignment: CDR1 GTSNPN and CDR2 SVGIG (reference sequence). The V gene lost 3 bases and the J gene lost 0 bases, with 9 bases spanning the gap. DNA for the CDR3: TGTGCCTGGAGGGCTAGAGTCTCTGGGGCCAACGTCCTGACTTTC. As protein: CAWRARVSGANVLTF. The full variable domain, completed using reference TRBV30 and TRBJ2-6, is SQTIHQWPATLVQPVGSPLSLECTVEGTSNPNLYWYRQAAGRGLQLLFYSVGIGQISSEVPQNLSASRPQDRQFILSSKKLLLSDSGFYLCAWRARVSGANVLTFGAGSRLTVL.

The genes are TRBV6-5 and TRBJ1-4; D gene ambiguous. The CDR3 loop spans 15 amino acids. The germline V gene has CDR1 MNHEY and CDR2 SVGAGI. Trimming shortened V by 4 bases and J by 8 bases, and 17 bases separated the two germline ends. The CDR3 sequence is CASSSSGVGWEKLFF. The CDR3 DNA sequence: TGTGCCAGCAGTTCCTCCGGGGTCGGGTGGGAAAAACTGTTTTTT.

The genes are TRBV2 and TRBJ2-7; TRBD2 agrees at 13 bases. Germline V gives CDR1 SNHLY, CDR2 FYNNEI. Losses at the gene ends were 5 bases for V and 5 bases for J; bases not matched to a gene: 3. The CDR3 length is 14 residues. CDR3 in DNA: TGTGCCAGCAGTCGGACTAGCGGGAGCAACGAGCAGTACTTC. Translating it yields CASSRTSGSNEQYF.

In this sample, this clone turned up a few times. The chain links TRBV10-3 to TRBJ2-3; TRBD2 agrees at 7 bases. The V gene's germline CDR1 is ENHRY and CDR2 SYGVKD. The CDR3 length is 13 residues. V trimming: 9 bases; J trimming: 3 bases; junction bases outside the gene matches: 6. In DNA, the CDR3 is TGTGCCATTCGACTAGCTTCTACAGATACGCAGTATTTT. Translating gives CAIRLASTDTQYF.

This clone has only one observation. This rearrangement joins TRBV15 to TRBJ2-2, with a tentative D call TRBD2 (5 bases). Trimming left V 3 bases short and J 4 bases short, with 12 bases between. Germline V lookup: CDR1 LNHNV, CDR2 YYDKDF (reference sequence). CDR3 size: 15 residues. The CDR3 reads CATSSGGTGTGELFF. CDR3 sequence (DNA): TGTGCCACCAGCAGCGGAGGTACCGGCACCGGGGAGCTGTTTTTT.

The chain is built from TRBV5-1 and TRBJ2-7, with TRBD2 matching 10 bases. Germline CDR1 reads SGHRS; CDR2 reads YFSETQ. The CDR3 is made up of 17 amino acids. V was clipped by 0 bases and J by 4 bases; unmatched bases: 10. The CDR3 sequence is CASSLGPQRLAGYEQYF. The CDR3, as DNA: TGCGCCAGCAGCTTGGGCCCCCAGCGACTAGCGGGTTACGAGCAGTACTTC.

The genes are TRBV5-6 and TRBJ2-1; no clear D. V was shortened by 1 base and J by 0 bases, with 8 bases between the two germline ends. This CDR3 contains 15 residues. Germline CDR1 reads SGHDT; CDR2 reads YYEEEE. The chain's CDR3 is CASSLLLSSYNEQFF. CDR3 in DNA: TGTGCCAGCAGCTTGCTGTTAAGCTCCTACAATGAGCAGTTCTTC.

The CDR3 loop is CASSQAETQYF. CDR3 in DNA: TGTGCCAGCAGCCAAGCAGAGACCCAGTACTTC. The chain employs TRBV14 and TRBJ2-5; D is unresolved. The CDR3 extends over 11 amino acids. Trimming shortened V by 1 base and J by 4 bases, and 1 base separated the two germline ends. The germline V gene encodes CDR1 SGHDN and CDR2 FVKESK.

The CDR3 region is CASSGDSRSYEQYF. Written as DNA, the CDR3 is TGTGCCAGCAGCGGGGACTCCCGCTCCTACGAGCAGTACTTC. The V call is TRBV9, the J call TRBJ2-7; TRBD2 might be the D (6 bases). The CDR3 covers 14 residues. Between the trimmed V and J ends, which lost 3 bases and 0 bases, there was a span of 10 bases. Germline CDR1 is SGDLS and CDR2 is YYNGEE. Supplemented by reference TRBV9 and TRBJ2-7, the full variable domain reads DSGVTQTPKHLITATGQRVTLRCSPRSGDLSVYWYQQSLDQGLQFLIQYYNGEERAKGNILERFSAQQFPDLHSELNLSSLELGDSALYFCASSGDSRSYEQYFGPGTRLTVT.

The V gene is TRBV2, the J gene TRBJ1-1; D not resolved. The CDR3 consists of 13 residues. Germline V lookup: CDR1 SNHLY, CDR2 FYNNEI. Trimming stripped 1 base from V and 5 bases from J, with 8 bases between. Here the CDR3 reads CASSEEVGTEAFF. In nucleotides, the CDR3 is TGTGCCAGCAGTGAAGAGGTTGGGACTGAAGCTTTCTTT.

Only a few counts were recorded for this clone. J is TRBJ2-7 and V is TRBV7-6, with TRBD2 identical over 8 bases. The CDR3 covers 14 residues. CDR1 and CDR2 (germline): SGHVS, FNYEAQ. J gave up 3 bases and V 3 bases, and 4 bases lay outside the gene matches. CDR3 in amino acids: CASSFMAGGYEQYF. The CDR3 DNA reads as TGTGCCAGCAGCTTTATGGCGGGAGGCTACGAGCAGTACTTC. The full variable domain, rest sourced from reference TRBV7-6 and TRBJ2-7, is GAGVSQSPRYKVTKRGQDVALRCDPISGHVSLYWYRQALGQGPEFLTYFNYEAQQDKSGLPNDRFSAERPEGSISTLTIQRTEQRDSAMYRCASSFMAGGYEQYFGPGTRLTVT.

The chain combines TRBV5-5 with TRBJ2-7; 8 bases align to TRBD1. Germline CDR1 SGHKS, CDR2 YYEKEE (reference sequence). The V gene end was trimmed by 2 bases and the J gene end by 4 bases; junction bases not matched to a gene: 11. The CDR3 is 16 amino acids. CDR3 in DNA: TGTGCCAGCAGCTTTCGATATAGGCAGGGGGCTTACGAGCAGTACTTC. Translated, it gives CASSFRYRQGAYEQYF.